The table lists the clone carrying this TCR beta chain with a count of one. Its antigen is unknown. A much larger clone sits a single nucleotide away, making a read error possible. Combining iRepertoire HTBI primers with Arm-PCR of CDR3 regions, the authors built TCR beta libraries. TCRdb analysed the multiplex PCR reads with MiXCR anew, one entry per CDR3 protein. The repertoire holds 700,000 or so distinct CDR3 sequences, approximately 29% seen once, with around 42% in the top ten. Germline-derived CDR1 and CDR2 are MDHEN and SYDVKM. The length of the CDR3 is 10 residues. The time point was: persistent/refractory GD, antithyroid drugs over 5 years with positive TRAb. Preparation of the TCR library used RNA extracted from PBMCs. The authors diagnosed Graves' disease using American Thyroid Association guidelines. The data are from a study of regulatory T cells in long-lasting Graves disease. Study-wide findings and caveats: Persistent disease favored TRBV28, TRBJ1-2 and TRBJ2-5. Examination was confined to peripheral blood, excluding thyroid tissue. Persistent Graves' patients had lower TCR diversity than newly diagnosed ones.

The source was peripheral blood mononuclear cells (PBMCs), collected when the disease was refractory, from a patient treated with antithyroid drugs. The TCR sequence derives from a female donor with Graves disease. J is TRBJ1-1 and V is TRBV28; D gene unclear. CDR3 nucleotide sequence: TGTGCCAGCAGTTTCCGTGAAGCTCTCTTT. Its translation: CASSFREALF.